This T cell receptor (beta chain) was found in a study of early T cells in non-severe SARS-CoV-2 infection. Study context: Unsorted whole-blood RNA was sequenced in bulk, leaving chains unpaired.

The TCR library protocol attached unique molecular identifiers to the individual cDNA molecules. Using its own MiXCR run on the 5' RACE reads, TCRdb lists one record per CDR3 protein. The data show some 30,000 distinct CDR3 sequences, about 10% seen once. Trimming took 5 bases from V and 5 from J, leaving 10 bases between them. The CDR3 runs 13 residues. Per germline, CDR1 SGHTA and CDR2 FQGNSA. V and J are TRBV7-2 and TRBJ2-4; D uncertain. The receptor was derived from an adult who was a healthcare worker with PCR-confirmed SARS-CoV-2 infection or an uninfected control (not recorded which). Sequencing was performed on whole blood. In nucleotides, the CDR3 is TGTGCCAGCAGCACGAATGCAGAAAACATTCAGTACTTC. Translating gives CASSTNAENIQYF. Drawing the rest from reference TRBV7-2 and TRBJ2-4, the complete variable domain is GAGVSQSPSNKVTEKGKDVELRCDPISGHTALYWYRQSLGQGLEFLIYFQGNSAPDKSGLPSDRFSAERTGGSVSTLTIQRTQQEDSAVYLCASSTNAENIQYFGAGTRLSVL.